Shown below are 21 T cell receptor beta chains from a single sample sequenced in a study of T cell repertoires in cytomegalovirus infection. For these receptors, no antigen is known. TCRdb ran MiXCR on the reads and lists one entry per CDR3 protein. The table has about 340,000 distinct CDR3 sequences, about 27% seen once; the top ten hold 15% to 25%. The specimen comprised cultured PBMCs, sampled from culture after CMV antigen stimulation. All receptors come from a human donor in good health (CMV status not recorded). Some clones in this sample may be carry-over from other donors' samples.

The rearrangement links TRBV19 to TRBJ1-6; D is uncertain. V dropped 0 bases and J dropped 8 bases, with 14 bases sitting between them. The CDR3 spans 16 residues. Per the germline V gene, CDR1 is LNHDA and CDR2 is SQIVND (reference sequence). The CDR3 nucleotides read TGTGCCAGTAGTATAGATCTGCGGGGATCGGATTCACCCCTCCACTTT. Its protein product is CASSIDLRGSDSPLHF.

At least ten counts were recorded for this clonotype. This rearrangement joins TRBV4-1 to TRBJ1-6, with 7 bases that match TRBD1. CDR1 is MGHRA and CDR2 is YSYEKL in the germline V gene. This CDR3 region has 16 residues. The trim removed 3 bases at V and 7 bases at J, leaving 9 bases unmatched. CDR3 residues: CASSHAQGIGNSPLHF. CDR3 sequence (DNA): TGCGCCAGCAGCCATGCACAGGGGATAGGAAATTCACCCCTCCACTTT.

The rearrangement links TRBV7-3 to TRBJ1-1; D is possibly TRBD1 (6 bases). Germline CDR1 reads SGHTA; CDR2 reads FQGTGA. V was clipped by 3 bases and J by 1 base, with 9 bases between them. CDR3 length: 14 amino acids. The CDR3 nucleotides read TGTGCCAGCAGCTTTGACAGGTCGAACACTGAAGCTTTCTTT. This translates into CASSFDRSNTEAFF.

This clonotype came up a few times. V gene TRBV7-8 combines with J gene TRBJ2-1, with 12 bases fitting TRBD2. This CDR3 contains 16 residues. Per germline, CDR1 SGHVS and CDR2 FQNEAQ. The ends lost 6 bases at V and 5 bases at J; junction bases unmatched: 8. The CDR3 spells CASSSLLAGGHNEQFF. The CDR3 bases are TGTGCCAGCAGTTCCTTACTAGCGGGGGGTCACAATGAGCAGTTCTTC.

This rearrangement joins TRBV5-6 to TRBJ2-7; D possibly matches TRBD1 or TRBD2 (6 bases each). CDR3 length: 17 residues. Germline CDR1 SGHDT, CDR2 YYEEEE. V lost 1 base to trimming and J lost 4 bases, with 21 bases between them. This chain's CDR3 is CASSLSGWTESLYEQYF. The CDR3 DNA reads TGTGCCAGCAGCTTGAGCGGGTGGACAGAATCTCTTTACGAGCAGTACTTC.

The V and J genes are TRBV12-3 or TRBV12-4 and TRBJ1-4; D call uncertain. V was trimmed by 5 bases and J by 5 bases, leaving 12 bases between them. The CDR3 extends over 14 amino acids. The CDR3 protein is CASSAELWNEKLFF. The CDR3 bases are TGTGCCAGCAGTGCAGAGCTATGGAATGAAAAACTGTTTTTT.

V is TRBV9 and J is TRBJ2-5; TRBD2 agrees at 10 bases. The CDR3 has 16 amino acids. The ends lost 4 bases at V and 5 bases at J; junction bases unmatched: 11. In germline, CDR1 is SGDLS, CDR2 YYNGEE. The CDR3 coding sequence is TGTGCCAGCAGCCGAGGGGCTAGCGGGGGCCCCGAGACCCAGTACTTC. This translates into CASSRGASGGPETQYF. Supplemented by reference TRBV9 and TRBJ2-5, the full variable domain reads DSGVTQTPKHLITATGQRVTLRCSPRSGDLSVYWYQQSLDQGLQFLIQYYNGEERAKGNILERFSAQQFPDLHSELNLSSLELGDSALYFCASSRGASGGPETQYFGPGTRLLVL.

The V call is TRBV7-2, the J call TRBJ1-2, with D tentatively TRBD1 (5 bases). The CDR3 contains 14 residues. Germline CDR1 SGHTA, CDR2 FQGNSA. Trimming shortened V by 0 bases and J by 4 bases, and 9 bases separated the two germline ends. The DNA of the CDR3 is TGTGCCAGCAGCTTAGCCGGGGCAGCCTATGGCTACACCTTC. Translated, it gives CASSLAGAAYGYTF.

There are a few counts of this clonotype. V and J are TRBV5-4 and TRBJ2-2; D is unresolved. The germline gives CDR1 SGHNT, CDR2 YYREEE (reference sequence). CDR3 size: 15 residues. V was trimmed by 4 bases and J by 6 bases, leaving 16 bases between them. DNA of the CDR3: TGTGCCAGCAGCCCTAGTAGTAGTCAGTCCGGGGAGCTGTTTTTT. Its translation: CASSPSSSQSGELFF.

The rearrangement links TRBV12-3 or TRBV12-4 to TRBJ2-5; D possibly corresponds to TRBD2 (5 bases). Trimming removed 5 bases at V and 5 bases at J, with 12 bases between. The CDR3 is made up of 13 amino acids. For the CDR3, the DNA is TGTGCCAGCAGTCCCGGACTCACGGAGACCCAGTACTTC. Translated, it gives CASSPGLTETQYF.

This clonotype was seen a handful of times. The V and J genes are TRBV7-2 and TRBJ2-7, with TRBD1 identical over 11 bases. CDR1 is SGHTA and CDR2 is FQGNSA in the germline V gene. V shed 7 bases and J 5 bases; nucleotides not matched to a gene: 4. The CDR3 is made up of 13 amino acids. The CDR3, as DNA: TGTGCCAGCACCCGGGACAGGGGGGACGAGCAGTACTTC. It is translated as CASTRDRGDEQYF.

This clonotype has just a few counts. The gene calls are TRBV10-2 and TRBJ2-5; D remains unclear. The CDR3 runs 15 residues. Germline V lookup: CDR1 WSHSY, CDR2 SAAADI. The V and J ends lost 5 bases and 1 base respectively, with 14 bases between them. Written as DNA, the CDR3 is TGCGCCAGCAGTAGCGTAGACCGTGGCCAAGAGACCCAGTACTTC. It is translated as CASSSVDRGQETQYF.

The chain uses TRBV20-1 and TRBJ2-7; a weak D match, TRBD2 (7 bases). The ends were cut back, 3 bases at V and 7 bases at J, with 19 bases in the middle. Germline V gene lookup returns CDR1 DFQATT and CDR2 SNEGSKA (reference sequence). The CDR3 has 14 residues. The CDR3 protein is CSASDYQGREEQYF. The CDR3 DNA reads TGCAGTGCTAGTGATTATCAGGGGCGGGAGGAGCAGTACTTC.

This clonotype was recorded once. The chain employs TRBV29-1 and TRBJ2-5; 7 bases align to TRBD1. With V trimmed by 8 bases and J by 4 bases, 19 bases remained unmatched. The length of the CDR3 is 16 residues. CDR1 is SQVTM and CDR2 is ANQGSEA in the germline V gene. The CDR3: CSPQAPQGSMRETQYF. For the CDR3, the DNA is TGCAGCCCTCAAGCCCCACAGGGGAGTATGAGAGAGACCCAGTACTTC.

V and J are TRBV2 and TRBJ1-6, with D perhaps TRBD1 (6 bases). The germline CDR1 and CDR2 sequences are SNHLY and FYNNEI. The CDR3 sequence is 14 residues long. Trimming took off 6 bases at V and 9 bases at J, with 15 bases between the two ends. The CDR3, as DNA: TGTGCCAGCAGGAACAGGGTAGTAGTTTCACCCCTCCACTTT. It is translated as CASRNRVVVSPLHF.

This clonotype has just a few counts. Its ends do not fully match the called genes, so a read error is possible. The rearrangement uses TRBV14 and TRBJ1-6, with a weak D call TRBD1 (5 bases). The germline V gene encodes CDR1 SGHDN and CDR2 FVKESK. The CDR3 covers 18 residues. This CDR3 reads CASSHQAGSLSDNSPLHF. In DNA, the CDR3 is TGTGCCAGCAGCCATCAAGCAGGGTCCCTCTCCGATAATTCACCCCTCCACTTT.

This clonotype was recorded once. V gene TRBV24-1 combines with J gene TRBJ1-2; 7 bases are shared with TRBD1. Germline V gives CDR1 KGHDR, CDR2 SFDVKD. The CDR3 totals 15 residues. V was pared by 6 bases and J by 6 bases, with 12 bases of the junction left unmatched. The CDR3 region has the DNA TGTGCCACCAGTTCCGGCCCGGGGACAGACAATGGCTACACCTTC. Translation: CATSSGPGTDNGYTF.

This chain uses TRBV30 with TRBJ2-1; D is possibly TRBD2 (6 bases). The V end was cut by 8 bases, the J end by 3 bases, with 17 bases between. CDR1 and CDR2 (germline): GTSNPN, SVGIG (reference sequence). This CDR3 is 14 amino acids long. CDR3: CAAPRPGSYNEQFF. The DNA of the CDR3 is TGTGCCGCACCCCGTCCCGGGAGCTACAATGAGCAGTTCTTC.

This clonotype was seen many times. The CDR3 DNA follows: TGCAGTGTCAGGAGTCCTATTGGAAACACCATATATTTT. Encoded protein: CSVRSPIGNTIYF. The chain couples TRBV20-1 to TRBJ1-3; D gene uncertain. There are 13 residues in the CDR3. Trimming took off 7 bases at V and 3 bases at J, with 13 bases between the two ends. Per germline, CDR1 DFQATT and CDR2 SNEGSKA (reference sequence).

This clonotype showed up just a few times. The rearrangement joins TRBV11-2 to TRBJ2-7; 10 positions match TRBD1. Unmatched junction bases numbered 11, after V lost 6 bases and J lost 3 bases. The germline CDR1 and CDR2 sequences are SGHAT and FQNNGV. The CDR3 runs to 16 residues. In nucleotides, the CDR3 is TGTGCCAGCAGGCGCCGACGGGACAGGGGTATCTACGAGCAGTACTTC. Its protein is CASRRRRDRGIYEQYF.

The CDR3 spells CASSFPNSGRTDTQYF. The CDR3 nucleotides read TGTGCCAGCAGTTTCCCGAATAGCGGGAGGACAGATACGCAGTATTTT. This sequence joins TRBV27 and TRBJ2-3; the match to TRBD2 covers 10 bases. This CDR3 spans 16 amino acids. V dropped 3 bases and J dropped 3; count of bases not matched to a gene: 6. Germline-derived CDR1 and CDR2 are MNHEY and SMNVEV (reference sequence).